The 17 T cell receptor beta chains presented below share a single source sample, sequenced in a study of T cell repertoires in cytomegalovirus infection. Antigens of these TCRs are unknown. TCRdb re-called the reads through MiXCR, storing one row per CDR3 protein. Seen here are fewer than 850,000 distinct CDR3 sequences, about 29% observed once, and the top ten hold roughly 14%. The sequencing here drew on cultured CD8+ T cells from PBMCs, taken from culture after CMV antigen stimulation. These receptors were collected from a human donor in good health (CMV status not recorded). Some clones in this sample may be carry-over from other donors' samples.

This clonotype came up many times. The chain is built from TRBV7-2 and TRBJ2-3, with 12 bases matching TRBD2. Germline values: CDR1 SGHTA, CDR2 FQGNSA. V was clipped by 3 bases and J by 1 base; unmatched bases: 8. CDR3 length equals 18 residues. The CDR3 loop reads CASSFALAGGPGTDTQYF. The CDR3, as DNA: TGTGCCAGCAGCTTTGCTCTAGCGGGGGGGCCCGGCACAGATACGCAGTATTTT.

The chain carries TRBV5-4 and TRBJ2-1; TRBD1 is a possible D gene (6 bases). With 4 bases removed from V and 10 bases from J, the gap between germline ends came to 24 bases. The germline gives CDR1 SGHNT, CDR2 YYREEE (reference sequence). The CDR3 is made up of 16 amino acids. In DNA, the CDR3 is TGTGCCAGCAGCGGAAAACAGGGTGGTGGGGCAATAGAGCAGTTCTTC. Protein product: CASSGKQGGGAIEQFF.

The rearrangement uses TRBV4-1 and TRBJ2-1, with TRBD1 matching over 10 bases. The V segment lost 3 bases and the J segment 6 bases; nucleotides outside the gene matches: 5. The V gene's germline CDR1 is MGHRA and CDR2 YSYEKL. This CDR3 comprises 15 residues. CDR3 nucleotides: TGCGCCAGCAGCCATGGACAGGGGGTGGTCAATGAGCAGTTCTTC. Amino acids: CASSHGQGVVNEQFF.

The chain recombines TRBV28 with TRBJ2-1; D gene ambiguous. Trimming took 5 bases from V and 9 from J, leaving 17 bases between them. The CDR3 sequence is 14 residues long. Per the germline V gene, CDR1 is MDHEN and CDR2 is SYDVKM. This CDR3 is CASSAITDSSEQFF. The CDR3 DNA follows: TGTGCCAGCAGTGCCATAACAGATTCAAGTGAGCAGTTCTTC.

This sequence joins TRBV6-1 and TRBJ1-4; tentative D call: TRBD1 (5 bases). V shed 6 bases and J shed 11 bases, with 16 bases lying between them. The V gene's germline CDR1 is MNHNS and CDR2 SASEGT. The CDR3 covers 13 residues. CDR3 sequence: CASSPPQGEKLFF. Written as DNA, the CDR3 is TGTGCCAGCAGCCCCCCTCAGGGAGAGAAACTGTTTTTT.

This clonotype was counted between two and nine times. The V gene is TRBV19, the J gene TRBJ2-5, with D tentatively TRBD2 (6 bases). The CDR3 spans 13 residues. Trimming shortened V by 5 bases and J by 2 bases, and 9 bases separated the two germline ends. Germline values: CDR1 LNHDA, CDR2 SQIVND (reference sequence). In DNA, the CDR3 is TGTGCCAGTAGTCCTCGGGAGCAAGAGACCCAGTACTTC. Translating gives CASSPREQETQYF.

This chain joins TRBV19 and TRBJ1-2; D remains ambiguous. Germline lookup yields CDR1 LNHDA and CDR2 SQIVND (reference sequence). This CDR3 contains 13 residues. The ends were cut back, 3 bases at V and 3 bases at J, with 8 bases in the middle. CDR3 bases: TGTGCCAGTAGTATGAGTCAGTACTATGGCTACACCTTC. Its protein product is CASSMSQYYGYTF.

This clonotype came up a few times. The chain joins TRBV12-3 or TRBV12-4 to TRBJ1-6; TRBD1 agrees at 7 bases. This CDR3 has 21 amino acids. Losses at the gene ends were 3 bases for V and 9 bases for J; bases not matched to a gene: 26. CDR3 DNA sequence: TGTGCCAGCAGTTTGGAGTTTGGAGTCTCCGGGACAGCGGGGGTAGGTTCACCCCTCCACTTT. Residues: CASSLEFGVSGTAGVGSPLHF.

This clonotype was picked up a small number of times. This chain joins TRBV7-9 and TRBJ2-2; no definite D call. The germline CDR1 and CDR2 sequences are SEHNR and FQNEAQ (reference sequence). CDR3 length: 14 residues. Trimming stripped 5 bases from V and 4 bases from J, with 11 bases between. CDR3 in DNA: TGTGCCAGCAGCCTCACCTTGACCACCGGGGAGCTGTTTTTT. This gives the protein CASSLTLTTGELFF.

The gene calls are TRBV2 and TRBJ2-5; 13 bases line up with TRBD2. CDR1 is SNHLY and CDR2 is FYNNEI in the germline V gene. The CDR3 is 18 amino acids. V lost 7 bases to trimming and J lost 0 bases; unmatched junction nucleotides: 11. The DNA of the CDR3 is TGTGCCAGCATTGGGCGACTAGGACTAGCGGGGGACCAAGAGACCCAGTACTTC. Protein: CASIGRLGLAGDQETQYF.

V gene TRBV5-1 combines with J gene TRBJ2-7; D possibly corresponds to TRBD1 (5 bases). Germline CDR1 SGHRS, CDR2 YFSETQ. The V end was cut by 0 bases, the J end by 11 bases, with 9 bases between. The CDR3 is 11 amino acids. CDR3 nucleotide sequence: TGCGCCAGCAGCTTGGGACAGATGGAGTACTTC. Amino acid sequence: CASSLGQMEYF.

This clonotype has a handful of counts. The V call is TRBV6-1, the J call TRBJ2-1, with 11 bases that match TRBD2. The CDR3 runs to 15 residues. The ends lost 3 bases at V and 7 bases at J; junction bases unmatched: 5. The V gene's germline CDR1 is MNHNS and CDR2 SASEGT. CDR3 nucleotide sequence: TGTGCCAGCAGTGAGTTAGCGGGGGGGCCTAATGAGCAGTTCTTC. Residues: CASSELAGGPNEQFF.

This clonotype was recorded a few times. The rearrangement joins TRBV4-2 to TRBJ1-1; a weak D match, TRBD1 (5 bases). Germline assignment: CDR1 LGHNA and CDR2 YNFKEQ. V shed 2 bases and J shed 5 bases, with 15 bases lying between them. CDR3 length equals 15 residues. As DNA, the CDR3 is TGTGCCAGCAGCCAAAGTAAGCAGGGAGGTACTGAAGCTTTCTTT. Its protein is CASSQSKQGGTEAFF.

There are a few counts of this clonotype. V is TRBV10-1 and J is TRBJ2-5; maybe TRBD2 (5 bases). Germline V gene lookup returns CDR1 WNHNN and CDR2 SYGVQD (reference sequence). Trimming removed 3 bases from V and 2 bases from J, with 13 bases in between. CDR3 size: 15 residues. The CDR3 bases are TGCGCCAGCAGTGACGGGGTTTTGGGACAAGAGACCCAGTACTTC. It yields the protein CASSDGVLGQETQYF.

This chain links TRBV7-9 with TRBJ1-1, with no clear D. V was pared by 4 bases and J by 6 bases, with 12 bases between. The CDR3 is made up of 13 amino acids. Looked up from germline, CDR1 is SEHNR and CDR2 is FQNEAQ (reference sequence). CDR3 in DNA: TGTGCCAGCAGCTCGGGTAGGGCATCTGAAGCTTTCTTT. Its protein product is CASSSGRASEAFF.

CDR3 in DNA: TGTGCCAGTATGTACGGGGGCCTCGAGACCCAGTACTTC. The encoded protein is CASMYGGLETQYF. The chain has TRBV19 and TRBJ2-5; D assignment may be TRBD1 or TRBD2 (6 bases each). In germline, CDR1 is LNHDA, CDR2 SQIVND (reference sequence). Trimming took off 7 bases at V and 5 bases at J, with 14 bases between the two ends. The CDR3 is 13 residues long.

The rearrangement uses TRBV2 and TRBJ1-6, with 8 bases identical to TRBD1. With 5 bases clipped from V and 9 bases from J, the junction kept 6 bases outside the gene matches. CDR3 size: 14 residues. CDR1 SNHLY and CDR2 FYNNEI come from the germline V gene. The CDR3 DNA sequence: TGTGCCAGCAGTTTGGGACAGGAGCCTTCACCCCTCCACTTT. Residues: CASSLGQEPSPLHF.